A single sample gave rise to the 6 T cell receptor beta chains below, sequenced in a study of T cells expressing NK-cell markers. From its re-call of the 5' RACE reads, TCRdb lists each CDR3 protein once, without DNA. The sample totals some 600,000 distinct CDR3 sequences. The source material was blood T cells: a sorted CD56 or NKG2C T cell subset, CD4+ or CD8+ T cells, or bulk PBMC T cells (not recorded which). The origin of the receptors is a man in his late teens or twenties in good health.

The genes are TRBV15 and TRBJ2-3; TCRdb reports TRBD1, a call that lacks DNA to check it against. The CDR3 has 15 residues. Looked up from germline, CDR1 is LNHNV and CDR2 is YYDKDF (reference sequence). The chain's CDR3 is CATASGTQNLDTQYF. Full variable domain (outside the CDR3, taken from reference TRBV15 and TRBJ2-3): DAMVIQNPRYQVTQFGKPVTLSCSQTLNHNVMYWYQQKSSQAPKLLFHYYDKDFNNEADTPDNFQSRRPNTSFCFLDIRSPGLGDTAMYLCATASGTQNLDTQYFGPGTRLTVL.

The genes are TRBV7-6 and TRBJ2-3; there is no DNA to check the TCRdb D call of TRBD1. In germline, CDR1 is SGHVS, CDR2 FNYEAQ. The CDR3 runs to 14 residues. The CDR3 loop reads CASSNRGLKDTQYF.

This chain uses TRBV12-3 or TRBV12-4 with TRBJ2-3; TCRdb's assignment of TRBD1 cannot be checked, as there is no DNA. The CDR3 spans 13 residues. CDR3 region: CASTQGITDTQYF.

CDR3 loop: CASSLGGSGSSYEQYF. J is TRBJ2-7 and V is TRBV5-1; TCRdb designates TRBD2, a call that cannot be tested without DNA. CDR1 and CDR2 from the germline V gene are SGHRS and YFSETQ. CDR3 length: 16 amino acids.

The chain links TRBV5-5 to TRBJ2-1. The germline V gene encodes CDR1 SGHKS and CDR2 YYEKEE (reference sequence). This CDR3 is 16 amino acids long. CDR3 sequence: CASSLPKAGSYNEQFF.

The rearrangement links TRBV10-3 to TRBJ2-3; TCRdb's D call of TRBD2 is untestable without DNA. CDR3 length: 18 amino acids. From germline, CDR1 is ENHRY and CDR2 SYGVKD. This CDR3 is CAIRKPGLAGVGTDTQYF.